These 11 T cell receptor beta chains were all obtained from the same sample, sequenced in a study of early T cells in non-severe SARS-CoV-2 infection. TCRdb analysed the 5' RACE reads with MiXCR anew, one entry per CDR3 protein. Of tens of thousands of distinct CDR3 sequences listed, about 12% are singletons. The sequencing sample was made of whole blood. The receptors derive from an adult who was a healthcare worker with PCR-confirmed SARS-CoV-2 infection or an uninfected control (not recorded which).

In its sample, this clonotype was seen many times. The CDR3 coding sequence is TGTGCCAGCAGCTTGGAGAGCGGGGGGGCCGGTTACGAGCAGTACTTC. This gives the protein CASSLESGGAGYEQYF. V usage is TRBV7-2 and J usage is TRBJ2-7; 10 bases map to TRBD2. The CDR3 loop spans 16 amino acids. Trimming removed 3 bases from V and 4 bases from J; junction bases left unmatched: 9. Germline V gives CDR1 SGHTA, CDR2 FQGNSA.

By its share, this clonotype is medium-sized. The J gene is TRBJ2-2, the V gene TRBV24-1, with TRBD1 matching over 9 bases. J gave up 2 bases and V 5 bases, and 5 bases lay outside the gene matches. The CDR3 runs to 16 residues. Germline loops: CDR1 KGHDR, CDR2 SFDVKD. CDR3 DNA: TGTGCCACCAGTGCCGCGGGACAGGGAAACACCGGGGAGCTGTTTTTT. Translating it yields CATSAAGQGNTGELFF.

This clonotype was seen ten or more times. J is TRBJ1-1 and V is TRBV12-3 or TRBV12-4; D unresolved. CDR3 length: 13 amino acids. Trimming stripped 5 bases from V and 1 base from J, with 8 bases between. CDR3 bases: TGTGCCAGCAGTAAGACACCGAACACTGAAGCTTTCTTT. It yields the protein CASSKTPNTEAFF.

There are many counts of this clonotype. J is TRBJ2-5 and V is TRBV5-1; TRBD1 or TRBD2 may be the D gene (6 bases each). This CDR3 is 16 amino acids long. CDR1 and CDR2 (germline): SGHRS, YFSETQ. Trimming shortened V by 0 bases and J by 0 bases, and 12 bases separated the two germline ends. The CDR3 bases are TGCGCCAGCAGCTTGGATACAGGGAGGCACCAAGAGACCCAGTACTTC. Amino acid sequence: CASSLDTGRHQETQYF.

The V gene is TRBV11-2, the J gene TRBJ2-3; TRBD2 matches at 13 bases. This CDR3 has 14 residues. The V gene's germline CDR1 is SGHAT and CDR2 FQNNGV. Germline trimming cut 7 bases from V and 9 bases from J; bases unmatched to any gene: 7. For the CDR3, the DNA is TGTGCCAGCACCGAGGGACTAGCGGGGAGAACGCAGTATTTT. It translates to CASTEGLAGRTQYF.

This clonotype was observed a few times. The CDR3 sequence is CASSEMGTSSYEQYF. The CDR3 DNA is TGCGCCAGCAGTGAGATGGGGACTAGCTCCTACGAGCAGTACTTC. The V and J genes are TRBV10-2 and TRBJ2-7, with 8 bases identical to TRBD2. The trim removed 2 bases at V and 0 bases at J, leaving 3 bases unmatched. Germline values: CDR1 WSHSY, CDR2 SAAADI. CDR3 length equals 15 residues.

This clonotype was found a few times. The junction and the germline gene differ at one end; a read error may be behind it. CDR3 in DNA: TGTGCCAGTAGTTCAGGGATATATCCCAACGAACAGTACTTC. It yields the protein CASSSGIYPNEQYF. The genes are TRBV19 and TRBJ2-7; TRBD1 is a possible D gene (5 bases). Germline V gives CDR1 LNHDA, CDR2 SQIVND (reference sequence). This CDR3 is built from 14 residues.

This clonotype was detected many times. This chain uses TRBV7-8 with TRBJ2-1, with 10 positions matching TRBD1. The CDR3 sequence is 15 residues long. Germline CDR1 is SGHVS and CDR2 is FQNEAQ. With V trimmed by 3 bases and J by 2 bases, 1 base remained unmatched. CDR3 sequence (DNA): TGTGCCAGCAGCTTCGGGACAGGGGCCTACAATGAGCAGTTCTTC. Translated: CASSFGTGAYNEQFF.

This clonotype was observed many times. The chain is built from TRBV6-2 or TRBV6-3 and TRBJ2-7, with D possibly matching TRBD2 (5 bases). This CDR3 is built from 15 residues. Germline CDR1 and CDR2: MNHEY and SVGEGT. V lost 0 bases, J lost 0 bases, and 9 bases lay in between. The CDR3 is CASSYSGESSYEQYF. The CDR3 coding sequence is TGTGCCAGCAGTTACTCGGGAGAAAGCTCCTACGAGCAGTACTTC.

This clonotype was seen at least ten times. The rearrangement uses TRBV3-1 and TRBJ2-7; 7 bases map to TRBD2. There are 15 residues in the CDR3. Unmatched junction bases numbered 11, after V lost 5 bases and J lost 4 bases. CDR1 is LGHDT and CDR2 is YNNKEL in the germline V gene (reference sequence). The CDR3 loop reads CASSSWGGAVYEQYF. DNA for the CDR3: TGTGCCAGCAGCAGCTGGGGAGGGGCGGTTTACGAGCAGTACTTC.

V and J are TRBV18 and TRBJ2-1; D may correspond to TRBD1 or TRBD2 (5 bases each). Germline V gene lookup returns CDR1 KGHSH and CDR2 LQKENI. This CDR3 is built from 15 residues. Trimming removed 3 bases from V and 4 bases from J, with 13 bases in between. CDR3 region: CASSPYRDAYNEQFF. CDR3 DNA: TGTGCCAGCTCACCCTACCGGGACGCGTACAATGAGCAGTTCTTC.